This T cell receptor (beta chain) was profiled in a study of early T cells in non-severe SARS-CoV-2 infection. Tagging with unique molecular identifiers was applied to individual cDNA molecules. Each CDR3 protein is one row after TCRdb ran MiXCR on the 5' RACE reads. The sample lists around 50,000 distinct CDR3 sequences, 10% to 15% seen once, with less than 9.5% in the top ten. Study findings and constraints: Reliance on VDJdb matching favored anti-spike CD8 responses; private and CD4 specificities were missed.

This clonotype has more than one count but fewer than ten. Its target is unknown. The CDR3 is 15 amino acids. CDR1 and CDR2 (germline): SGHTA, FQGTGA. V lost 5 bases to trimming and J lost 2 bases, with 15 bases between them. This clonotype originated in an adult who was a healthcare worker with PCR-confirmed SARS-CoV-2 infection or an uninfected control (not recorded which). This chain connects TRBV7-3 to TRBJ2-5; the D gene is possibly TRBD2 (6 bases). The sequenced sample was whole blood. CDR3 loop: CASSLTGGVQETQYF. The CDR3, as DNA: TGTGCCAGCAGCCTGACCGGCGGGGTGCAAGAGACCCAGTACTTC.